Included here is one T cell receptor beta chain sequence, with context. There is no known antigen for this receptor. The sample holds no much larger clone one base away, and base qualities are not on file. These data originate in a study of shared clonotypes between healthy human individuals (dated by TCRdb to 2019 to 2021). Regarding the study in general: A few men and two women, aged 18 to 49 years, made up the cohort. Per donor, three plates each were used for CD4 naive and CD4 memory, two for CD8 naive, and one for CD8 memory. To increase sequencing depth and limit assay-specific biases, TCR repertoire library preparation and sequencing were carried out by different laboratories using diverse techniques. The study deeply sequenced blood TCR repertoires of five healthy adults to estimate repertoire size and the extent of clonotype sharing between individuals. Leukapheresis yielded between about 0.94 and 9 billion PBMCs per donor. Study-wide findings and limitations: Compared with non-shared clonotypes, the clonotypes found in all four sorted-subset donors had higher generation probabilities. Naive subsets generally had larger estimated clonotype richness than memory subsets. Sharing across several donors was observed for 4.5% to 6.5% of naive CD4, 3% to 3.5% of naive CD8, 2% to 2.5% of memory CD4, and roughly 0.4% of memory CD8 clonotypes. Rarefaction of sorted-subset datasets indicated incomplete sequencing despite the large sequencing depth. Pairwise subsampling led to the expectation that sequencing depth would affect the degree of clonotype sharing among donors. Sampling was restricted to blood, and TCR repertoires in tissues likely differ from the TCR repertoires found in blood. The genetic and exposure-history diversity represented was limited by the small number of donors.

Based on the germline V gene (reference sequence), the CDR1 and CDR2 sequences are SEHNR and FQNEAQ. The CDR3 measures 14 amino acids from cysteine to phenylalanine. Only the CDR3 DNA stays, 42 bases, in frame from base 1. The V end loses 3 bases and the J end loses 1 base, and a stretch of 9 bases separates them. CD8 naive samples were CD45RO-negative cells positively selected for CCR7, giving a CD45RA+CCR7+ population that excluded TemRA cells. The donors were healthy, HIV-negative adults who had no recently reported acute infections or vaccinations. Every donor was a Caucasian adult residing in Nashville, Tennessee, USA. After blood collection by leukapheresis, PBMCs were isolated using Ficoll-Histopaque density gradient centrifugation and then cryopreserved in the vapor phase of liquid nitrogen. Analytical flow cytometry was used to check the purity and quantity of every magnetically sorted T cell population. From each sorted fraction, genomic DNA was isolated and quantified by UV absorbance on a Nanodrop 2000c.

TCR CDR3 regions were amplified from genomic DNA by multiplex PCR using the deep immunoSEQ assay. Extracted genomic DNA from each cell subset was spread evenly across all wells of several immunoSEQ 96-well plates, with each plate serving as a replicate. Each replicate PCR for sorted subsets received roughly 200 ng genomic DNA, equal to about 30,000 T cell genomes. Purified libraries were quantified with a Qubit 3.0 fluorometer, sized on a Bioanalyzer 2100, and re-quantified with the KAPA Library Quantification kit. Every immunoSEQ 96-well plate was sequenced on a separate single-read 150-cycle Illumina NextSeq 550 flow cell. The authors processed their data as follows. Because only junctional sequences without quality scores were contained in the immunoSEQ output, filtering matching that applied to full-length reads could not be performed. Sequences were annotated with PyIR, a Python wrapper for IgBLAST v1.9, and V/J genes and CDR3 were assigned using IMGT germline references. Reads were filtered out if the reads had weak V/J assignments (E-value above 1e-6), no CDR3, stop codons, out-of-frame junctions, or ambiguous translated residues. V3J clonotypes were defined as sequences sharing the same inferred V gene, J gene, and CDR3 amino acid sequence. To compute the percentage overlap between repertoires, the number of shared unique clonotypes was divided by the size of the smaller repertoire. Richness of each repertoire was evaluated using RTK rarefaction, the Chao1 estimator, and Recon v2.1 estimates of unobserved clonotypes. Generation probabilities for all TCRbeta clonotypes obtained by the gDNA method from a handful of donors were computed using OLGA. What TCRdb holds here is the immuneACCESS table cut down to in-frame rearrangements. Part of the clones is not present; checked against another copy, under half of the missing clones reflect an unresolved V gene, and the others are unexplained. That table supplies the V and J calls and clone size; D and trimming were determined from the DNA. This sample comprises about 580,000 clones, about 98% of them detected only once. The top ten constitute 0.3% of the sample.

The sequenced material came from naive CD8+ T cells sorted from blood. Read against the paper, the sample's cell subset or site label means: CD45RA+CCR7+. This receptor was obtained from a man aged 25 to 40 in good health. The sequence joins TRBV7-9 to TRBJ1-1; no D gene is confidently identified. The sequenced DNA is TGTGCCAGCAGCTTTATAGATCAGAACACTGAAGCTTTCTTT. Its product reads: CASSFIDQNTEAFF.